This T cell receptor (beta chain) was found in a study of beta chain features in type 1 diabetes. Expressed TCRB transcripts were sequenced, since all the RNA that had been isolated was reverse transcribed. Here immunoSEQ multiplex PCR was the method, and the copy in TCRdb shows in-frame clones only, minus some. The sample includes more than 110,000 clones, about 7.1% of them seen just once. V lost 0 bases and J lost 6; bases outside the gene matches: 11. CDR1 is SGHRS and CDR2 is YFSETQ in the germline V gene. The CDR3 runs to 16 residues. The source is a woman between 25 and 40 years old in good health. The chain couples TRBV5-1 to TRBJ2-7, with 8 positions matching TRBD1. The sequencing input was central memory CD4+ T cells from blood. The CDR3 here is CASSLGGRSGGSEQYF. CDR3 coding DNA: TGCGCCAGCAGCTTGGGAGGAAGGTCAGGGGGCTCCGAGCAGTACTTC.